The 16 T cell receptor beta chains below come from one sample, sequenced in a study of blood T cell repertoires in COVID-19. The protocol was immunoSEQ multiplex PCR, while the TCRdb copy is restricted to in-frame clones and leaves out a portion. The data hold 130,000 or so clones, with 80% to 90% observed a single time. Sample: peripheral blood. All receptors come from a man aged 65-85 years with active or convalescent COVID-19.

In the case of this clone: Other DNA sequences in the same sample also yield this CDR3. The chain recombines TRBV7-9 with TRBJ2-2; tentative D call: TRBD2 (6 bases). The germline gives CDR1 SEHNR, CDR2 FQNEAQ (reference sequence). This CDR3 region has 14 residues. With 0 bases removed from V and 4 bases from J, the gap between germline ends came to 6 bases. Written as DNA, the CDR3 is TGTGCCAGCAGCTTAGCGGGGGGCACCGGGGAGCTGTTTTTT. Protein product: CASSLAGGTGELFF.

The gene calls are TRBV29-1 and TRBJ2-5, with D possibly TRBD2 on 6 matching bases. V was clipped by 5 bases and J by 3 bases, with 10 bases between them. The CDR3 spans 12 residues. Germline V CDR1 and CDR2: SQVTM, ANQGSEA. This CDR3 is CSVILAEETQYF. CDR3 nucleotides: TGCAGCGTTATACTAGCCGAAGAGACCCAGTACTTC.

V is TRBV5-1 and J is TRBJ2-1, with TRBD1 as a possible D gene (5 bases). Germline V gene sequence: CDR1 SGHRS, CDR2 YFSETQ. V lost 3 bases to trimming and J lost 4 bases, with 8 bases between them. The CDR3 sequence is 13 residues long. The DNA of the CDR3 is TGCGCCAGCAGCTCTACAGGTTACAATGAGCAGTTCTTC. Its translation: CASSSTGYNEQFF. The entire variable domain, with the rest obtained from reference TRBV5-1 and TRBJ2-1, is as follows: KAGVTQTPRYLIKTRGQQVTLSCSPISGHRSVSWYQQTPGQGLQFLFEYFSETQRNKGNFPGRFSGRQFSNSRSEMNVSTLELGDSALYLCASSSTGYNEQFFGPGTRLTVL.

The CDR3 DNA reads TGTGCCAGCAGTACCTCAGGGTATGGCTACACCTTC. It translates to CASSTSGYGYTF. This chain joins TRBV9 and TRBJ1-2, with D possibly TRBD1 on 5 matching bases. The CDR3 runs 12 residues. The germline V gene has CDR1 SGDLS and CDR2 YYNGEE. The germline V and J ends were trimmed by 5 bases and 5 bases, with 10 bases remaining between them.

The CDR3 region has the DNA TGTGCCAGCAGCCATCCCCTGGGACAGTATTCACCCCTCCACTTT. It specifies CASSHPLGQYSPLHF. The chain employs TRBV3-1 (or the pseudogene TRBV3-2) and TRBJ1-6, with 7 positions matching TRBD1. The CDR3 totals 15 residues. The V segment lost 3 bases and the J segment 8 bases; nucleotides outside the gene matches: 7. In germline, CDR1 is LGHDT, CDR2 YNNKEL (reference sequence).

This chain connects TRBV28 to TRBJ2-1; 12 bases match TRBD2. The length of the CDR3 is 16 residues. Unmatched junction bases numbered 4, after V lost 0 bases and J lost 7 bases. Per germline, CDR1 MDHEN and CDR2 SYDVKM. CDR3 DNA sequence: TGTGCCAGCAGTTTATGGACTAGCGGGAGAGAAAATGAGCAGTTCTTC. The encoded protein is CASSLWTSGRENEQFF. The full variable domain, in which reference TRBV28 and TRBJ2-1 provide the parts outside the CDR3, is DVKVTQSSRYLVKRTGEKVFLECVQDMDHENMFWYRQDPGLGLRLIYFSYDVKMKEKGDIPEGYSVSREKKERFSLILESASTNQTSMYLCASSLWTSGRENEQFFGPGTRLTVL.

V usage is TRBV28 and J usage is TRBJ1-2, with 9 bases fitting TRBD1. CDR3 length equals 12 residues. Germline V gives CDR1 MDHEN, CDR2 SYDVKM. V was clipped by 11 bases and J by 5 bases; unmatched bases: 6. The CDR3 DNA sequence: TGTGCCTTACAGGGGGCGGGTTATGGCTACACCTTC. Its translation is CALQGAGYGYTF.

The J gene is TRBJ2-7, the V gene TRBV5-1; 12 bases match TRBD1. Germline values: CDR1 SGHRS, CDR2 YFSETQ. V dropped 4 bases and J dropped 0; count of bases not matched to a gene: 2. The CDR3 covers 15 residues. CDR3 region: CASSPGQGASYEQYF. The CDR3 nucleotides read TGCGCCAGCAGCCCGGGACAGGGGGCCTCCTACGAGCAGTACTTC.

This clone came up a few times. V is TRBV11-2 and J is TRBJ1-1; 7 bases are a match to TRBD1. Germline CDR1 is SGHAT and CDR2 is FQNNGV. This CDR3 spans 14 amino acids. V gave up 2 bases and J gave up 4 bases; unmatched junction bases: 4. The CDR3: CASSLSGGITEAFF. CDR3 nucleotides: TGTGCCAGCAGCTTATCAGGGGGGATCACTGAAGCTTTCTTT.

The chain carries TRBV19 and TRBJ2-7; 9 bases map to TRBD1. Germline CDR1 reads LNHDA; CDR2 reads SQIVND (reference sequence). Trimming took 3 bases from V and 2 from J; bases not matched to a gene: 8. The CDR3 has 16 amino acids. For the CDR3, the DNA is TGTGCCAGTAGTATCACGACAGGGGGTCGCCCCTACGAGCAGTACTTC. Its translation: CASSITTGGRPYEQYF.

J is TRBJ1-2 and V is TRBV6-5; the D gene is possibly TRBD1 (5 bases). The CDR3 is 13 residues long. Germline loops: CDR1 MNHEY, CDR2 SVGAGI. Trimming pared 6 bases from V and 1 base from J, leaving 9 bases between. DNA for the CDR3: TGTGCCAGCAGATCAGGGTATAACTATGGCTACACCTTC. Its protein is CASRSGYNYGYTF.

The chain has TRBV19 and TRBJ1-5; 7 bases are a match to TRBD1. V was clipped by 7 bases and J by 1 base; unmatched bases: 10. CDR3 length equals 16 residues. Germline V gives CDR1 LNHDA, CDR2 SQIVND (reference sequence). The CDR3 region is CASTLEGAKSNQPQHF. The CDR3 nucleotides read TGTGCCAGTACGTTAGAGGGGGCTAAAAGCAATCAGCCCCAGCATTTT.

This sequence joins TRBV28 and TRBJ1-4, with D possibly matching TRBD1 (6 bases). This CDR3 comprises 15 residues. V lost 2 bases and J 7 bases, leaving 14 bases between the germline ends. Germline V gene sequence: CDR1 MDHEN, CDR2 SYDVKM. This CDR3 is CASSLIQGMGEKLFF. CDR3 nucleotides: TGTGCCAGCAGTTTAATTCAGGGGATGGGTGAAAAACTGTTTTTT. The variable domain in full, completed from reference TRBV28 and TRBJ1-4, reads DVKVTQSSRYLVKRTGEKVFLECVQDMDHENMFWYRQDPGLGLRLIYFSYDVKMKEKGDIPEGYSVSREKKERFSLILESASTNQTSMYLCASSLIQGMGEKLFFGSGTQLSVL.

This clone was counted a single time. The chain has TRBV28 and TRBJ2-1; the D gene is possibly TRBD2 (6 bases). V lost 0 bases to trimming and J lost 0 bases, with 9 bases between them. The CDR3 has 16 residues. Germline CDR1 MDHEN, CDR2 SYDVKM. The CDR3 coding sequence is TGTGCCAGCAGTTTATGGGACGGGAGCTCCTACAATGAGCAGTTCTTC. Translation gives CASSLWDGSSYNEQFF.

The chain combines TRBV5-1 with TRBJ1-5, with 8 bases lining up with TRBD1. Germline-derived CDR1 and CDR2 are SGHRS and YFSETQ. V lost 4 bases to trimming and J lost 5 bases; unmatched junction nucleotides: 8. CDR3 length: 15 residues. CDR3 amino acids: CASSQEGQAHQPQHF. The CDR3 nucleotides are TGCGCCAGCAGCCAGGAGGGACAGGCCCATCAGCCCCAGCATTTT.

V is TRBV6-1 and J is TRBJ1-1, with TRBD1 as a possible D gene (6 bases). Trimming cost V 2 bases and J 4 bases, with 11 bases left between them. The CDR3 has 14 amino acids. Germline V CDR1 and CDR2: MNHNS, SASEGT. DNA for the CDR3: TGTGCCAGCAGTGAAAGGGGGGGATCCACTGAAGCTTTCTTT. This encodes CASSERGGSTEAFF.